This T cell receptor (beta chain) was captured by sequencing in a study of shared clonotypes between healthy human individuals (dated by TCRdb to about 2020). The study in broad terms: A few men and a couple of women, aged 18 to 49 years, made up the cohort. To increase sequencing depth and limit assay-specific biases, TCR repertoire library preparation and sequencing were carried out by different laboratories using diverse techniques. The study deeply sequenced blood TCR repertoires of five healthy adults to estimate repertoire size and the extent of clonotype sharing between individuals. For each donor, CD4 naive and CD4 memory were each run on three plates, CD8 naive on two plates, and CD8 memory on one plate. Per donor, leukapheresis produced somewhere between about 0.8 and 9.5 billion PBMCs. The research as a whole found: Compared with non-shared clonotypes, clonotypes shared by all four sorted-subset donors had higher generation probabilities. Even with the large sequencing depth, rarefaction of the sorted-subset datasets indicated that sequencing was incomplete. Because the study included only a small number of donors, the genetic and exposure-history diversity represented was limited. Naive subsets generally had larger estimated clonotype richness than memory subsets. Sampling was limited to blood, and TCR repertoires in tissue likely differ from TCR repertoires in blood. Pairwise subsampling led to the expectation that sequencing depth would affect the degree of clonotype sharing among donors. Across four donors, roughly 5.4% of naive CD4, around 3.3% of naive CD8, under 2.5% of memory CD4, and approximately 0.4% of memory CD8 clonotypes were shared.

Using the deep immunoSEQ assay, multiplex PCR amplified TCR CDR3 regions from genomic DNA. Extracted genomic DNA from each cell subset was distributed evenly across all wells of several immunoSEQ 96-well plates, and each plate was treated as a replicate. For sorted subsets, 150 to 250 ng of genomic DNA, equivalent to 25,000 to 30,000 T cell genomes, went into each replicate PCR. Purified libraries were quantified with a Qubit 3.0 fluorometer, sized on a Bioanalyzer 2100, and re-quantified with the KAPA Library Quantification kit. Each immunoSEQ 96-well plate was sequenced on its own single-read 150-cycle Illumina NextSeq 550 flow cell. As for how the authors treated the data: Because the immunoSEQ output included only junctional sequences and no quality scores, the filtering could not be the same as the filtering used for full-length reads. To assign V/J genes and CDR3, sequences were annotated using PyIR, a Python wrapper for IgBLAST v1.9, with IMGT germline references. Reads were filtered out if the reads had weak V/J assignments (E-value above 1e-6), no CDR3, stop codons, out-of-frame junctions, or ambiguous translated residues. V3J clonotypes were defined as sequences sharing the same inferred V gene, J gene, and CDR3 amino acid sequence. Percentage overlap between repertoires was computed as shared unique clonotypes divided by the size of the smaller repertoire. Three approaches were used to assess repertoire richness: RTK rarefaction, the Chao1 estimator, and Recon v2.1 estimates of unobserved clonotypes. Generation probabilities for all TCRbeta clonotypes obtained by the gDNA method from a few donors were computed using OLGA. Not all clones reach the TCRdb copy of this immuneACCESS table, which keeps in-frame sequences only. Checked studies attribute under half of the gap to unresolved V genes and leave the rest unexplained. That table gives V, J and clone size, and the DNA gave D and trimming. The sample profile shows around 1.1 million clones; 77% of them were found once. The ten largest clones add up to 0.89% of the sample.

Details on this clone: Its target antigen remains unknown. Base qualities are missing; no much larger clone stands one base away.

The donors were healthy, HIV-negative adults with no recently reported acute infections or vaccinations. All donors were Caucasian adults living in Nashville, Tennessee, USA. CD4+ T cells were enriched by magnetic negative selection, after which naive cells were positively selected on CD45RA and the negative fraction was taken as the memory subset. Blood was collected by leukapheresis, and PBMCs were isolated by Ficoll-Histopaque density gradient centrifugation and then cryopreserved in liquid nitrogen vapor phase. Purity and quantity of every magnetically sorted T cell population were checked by analytical flow cytometry. From each sorted fraction, genomic DNA was isolated and quantified by UV absorbance on a Nanodrop 2000c. Sequencing was carried out using memory CD4+ T cells from PBMCs. The cell subset or site label of this sample denotes: CD45RA-negative fraction. The TCR originated in a man aged 18 to 29 in good health. Some clones in this sample may be carry-over from other donors' samples.

The sequenced DNA is TGTGCCAGCAGTTTGGGCCAGAACAATGAGCAGTTCTTC. Protein translation: CASSLGQNNEQFF. The chain uses TRBV28 and TRBJ2-1, with the D gene not confidently named. Looking up the germline V gene yields CDR1 MDHEN and CDR2 SYDVKM. The CDR3 runs 13 amino acids, cysteine and phenylalanine included. This entry keeps only the CDR3 DNA: 39 bases, framed from base 1. A distance of 8 bases separates the germline ends of V and J, which lose 3 bases and 5 bases respectively.